The T cell receptor beta chain under discussion was sequenced for a study of Tregs in tolerant kidney transplant recipients. This CDR3 spans 15 amino acids. The V and J ends lost 3 bases and 0 bases respectively, with 7 bases between them. Germline CDR1 is SGHRS and CDR2 is YFSETQ. Unstimulated Tregs (CD4+CD25+CD127-) and CD4+CD25- non-Tregs were sorted from PBMCs. TCRdb's table, derived via immunoSEQ multiplex PCR, lists solely in-frame clones and lacks some. The repertoire includes some 64,000 clones, under 98% of them detected once, and 0.3% to 0.4% sits in the top ten. The V call is TRBV5-1, the J call TRBJ2-6; possibly TRBD1 for D (5 bases). This material consisted of Tregs from blood, taken before the transplant. This receptor was obtained from a human donor who received a combined kidney and bone marrow transplant. In DNA, the CDR3 is TGCGCCAGCAGCTACAGGTTCTCTGGGGCCAACGTCCTGACTTTC. This codes for CASSYRFSGANVLTF. Looking up the rest from reference TRBV5-1 and TRBJ2-6 gives the full variable domain: KAGVTQTPRYLIKTRGQQVTLSCSPISGHRSVSWYQQTPGQGLQFLFEYFSETQRNKGNFPGRFSGRQFSNSRSEMNVSTLELGDSALYLCASSYRFSGANVLTFGAGSRLTVL.